This T cell receptor (beta chain) was sequenced for a study of spatial heterogeneity in lung cancer. Described time point: sample taken at primary tumor resection. Each CDR3 protein gets one entry after TCRdb re-called the 5' RACE reads with MiXCR. The table shows roughly 39,000 distinct CDR3 sequences, with around 7.5% occurring only once. The sample holds many counts of this clonotype. The specimen was PBMCs, collected at surgery. This receptor was identified in a male donor with early-stage non-small cell lung cancer.

The CDR3 spells CASSPAMAGGYGYTF. The CDR3 coding sequence is TGTGCCAGCTCCCCGGCAATGGCCGGTGGCTATGGCTACACCTTC. This sequence joins TRBV18 and TRBJ1-2; no clear D gene. This CDR3 has 15 residues. Germline assignment: CDR1 KGHSH and CDR2 LQKENI. V lost 6 bases and J 4 bases, leaving 18 bases between the germline ends.